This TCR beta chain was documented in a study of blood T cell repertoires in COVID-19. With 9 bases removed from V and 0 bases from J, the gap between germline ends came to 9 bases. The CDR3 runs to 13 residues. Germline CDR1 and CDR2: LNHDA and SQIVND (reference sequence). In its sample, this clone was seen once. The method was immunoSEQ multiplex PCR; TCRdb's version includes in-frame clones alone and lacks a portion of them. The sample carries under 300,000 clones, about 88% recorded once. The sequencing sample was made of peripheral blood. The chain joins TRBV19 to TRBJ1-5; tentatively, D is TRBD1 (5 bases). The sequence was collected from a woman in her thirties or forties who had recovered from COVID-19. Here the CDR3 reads CASRGYSNQPQHF. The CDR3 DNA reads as TGTGCCAGCCGGGGGTATAGCAATCAGCCCCAGCATTTT.